A selection of T cell receptor beta chains follows, all from one sample in a study of post-analysis software for immune sequencing data. TCRdb re-derived calls from the PCR reads in MiXCR, one entry per CDR3 protein. This table holds almost 700,000 distinct CDR3 sequences, about 60% found once. Sequenced sample: blood. All receptors derive from a girl aged 2-10 years with multiple sclerosis. Both conserved end residues are part of each CDR3. Fields, in order: V gene, clone size, D gene, J gene, CDR3 protein, CDR3 DNA. D genes are given only for firm matches. The size of a clone is reported for some rows only, either as once, few or many, or as a class for expanded clones.

v_gene: TRBV6-5
abundance: once
d_gene: -
j_gene: TRBJ2-1
CDR3aa: CASSSSRKQFF
CDR3nt: TGTGCCAGCAGTTCCTCTCGGAAGCAGTTCTTC

v_gene: TRBV7-7
abundance: few
d_gene: -
j_gene: TRBJ2-1
CDR3aa: CASRPLADSYNEQFF
CDR3nt: TGTGCTAGCAGACCATTAGCGGACTCCTACAATGAGCAGTTCTTC

v_gene: TRBV10-2
abundance: -
d_gene: TRBD2
j_gene: TRBJ2-1
CDR3aa: CASSATSGGQNEQFF
CDR3nt: TGCGCCAGCAGCGCGACTAGCGGGGGGCAAAATGAGCAGTTCTTC

v_gene: TRBV10-1
abundance: -
d_gene: -
j_gene: TRBJ1-2
CDR3aa: CASSEAGRSYGYTF
CDR3nt: TGCGCCAGCAGTGAGGCAGGACGGTCCTATGGCTACACCTTC

v_gene: TRBV2
abundance: -
d_gene: TRBD2
j_gene: TRBJ2-1
CDR3aa: CASRDTGGLGNEQFF
CDR3nt: TGTGCCAGCAGAGATACGGGGGGGCTGGGAAATGAGCAGTTCTTC

v_gene: TRBV10-3
abundance: -
d_gene: TRBD1
j_gene: TRBJ2-5
CDR3aa: CAIGGPGQGDQETQYF
CDR3nt: TGTGCCATCGGTGGGCCGGGACAGGGGGATCAAGAGACCCAGTACTTC

v_gene: TRBV7-2
abundance: -
d_gene: TRBD1
j_gene: TRBJ2-3
CDR3aa: CASSSLDRTSTDTQYF
CDR3nt: TGTGCCAGCAGCTCGTTGGACAGGACCAGCACAGATACGCAGTATTTT

v_gene: TRBV11-2
abundance: once
d_gene: -
j_gene: TRBJ2-1
CDR3aa: CASHRTAAKDEQFF
CDR3nt: TGTGCCAGCCACCGGACTGCGGCGAAGGATGAGCAGTTCTTC

v_gene: TRBV9
abundance: few
d_gene: -
j_gene: TRBJ2-5
CDR3aa: CASSGGIGETQYF
CDR3nt: TGTGCCAGCAGCGGGGGGATTGGGGAGACCCAGTACTTC

v_gene: TRBV4-2
abundance: -
d_gene: TRBD1
j_gene: TRBJ2-5
CDR3aa: CASSPTPTGGTQETQYF
CDR3nt: TGTGCCAGCAGCCCCACACCGACAGGGGGAACTCAAGAGACCCAGTACTTC

v_gene: TRBV6-2/TRBV6-3
abundance: few
d_gene: -
j_gene: TRBJ2-3
CDR3aa: CASSGPSDTQYF
CDR3nt: TGTGCCAGCTCGGGGCCCTCAGATACGCAGTATTTT

v_gene: TRBV29-1
abundance: once
d_gene: -
j_gene: TRBJ2-4
CDR3aa: CSVASDLAKNIQYF
CDR3nt: TGCAGCGTTGCTTCGGACCTAGCCAAAAACATTCAGTACTTC

v_gene: TRBV7-9
abundance: few
d_gene: -
j_gene: TRBJ2-5
CDR3aa: CASSLGEDRGQETQYF
CDR3nt: TGTGCCAGCAGCTTAGGGGAGGACAGAGGACAAGAGACCCAGTACTTC

v_gene: TRBV20-1
abundance: -
d_gene: TRBD2
j_gene: TRBJ2-5
CDR3aa: CSAPGLVQETQYF
CDR3nt: TGCAGTGCTCCGGGACTAGTCCAAGAGACCCAGTACTTC

v_gene: TRBV7-9
abundance: -
d_gene: -
j_gene: TRBJ1-5
CDR3aa: CASSYQDGESNQPQHF
CDR3nt: TGTGCCAGCAGCTACCAGGACGGAGAGAGCAATCAGCCCCAGCATTTT

v_gene: TRBV6-1
abundance: -
d_gene: -
j_gene: TRBJ2-3
CDR3aa: CASSEWADTQYF
CDR3nt: TGTGCCAGCAGTGAGTGGGCAGATACGCAGTATTTT

v_gene: TRBV16
abundance: -
d_gene: -
j_gene: TRBJ1-2
CDR3aa: CASSQSAGPGDYGYTF
CDR3nt: TGTGCCAGCAGCCAATCGGCAGGGCCGGGGGACTATGGCTACACCTTC

v_gene: TRBV6-1
abundance: -
d_gene: -
j_gene: TRBJ1-5
CDR3aa: CASWETASNQPQHF
CDR3nt: TGTGCCAGCTGGGAGACAGCTAGCAATCAGCCCCAGCATTTT

v_gene: TRBV29-1
abundance: few
d_gene: -
j_gene: TRBJ2-7
CDR3aa: CSVYIYEQYF
CDR3nt: TGCAGCGTTTACATCTACGAGCAGTACTTC

v_gene: TRBV29-1
abundance: -
d_gene: -
j_gene: TRBJ2-1
CDR3aa: CSVEFLDSDNEQFF
CDR3nt: TGCAGCGTTGAGTTCCTCGACAGCGACAATGAGCAGTTCTTC

v_gene: TRBV28
abundance: -
d_gene: TRBD1
j_gene: TRBJ2-5
CDR3aa: CASSLGRDSQETQYF
CDR3nt: TGTGCCAGCAGTTTGGGAAGGGACAGCCAAGAGACCCAGTACTTC

v_gene: TRBV7-9
abundance: -
d_gene: TRBD2
j_gene: TRBJ2-1
CDR3aa: CASSVREGYNEQFF
CDR3nt: TGTGCCAGCAGTGTGAGGGAGGGGTACAATGAGCAGTTCTTC

v_gene: TRBV6-2/TRBV6-3
abundance: -
d_gene: -
j_gene: TRBJ1-1
CDR3aa: CASSYAEEGKTEAFF
CDR3nt: TGTGCCAGCAGTTACGCCGAAGAGGGGAAGACTGAAGCTTTCTTT

v_gene: TRBV29-1
abundance: -
d_gene: -
j_gene: TRBJ2-5
CDR3aa: CSVVRVGGQETQYF
CDR3nt: TGCAGCGTTGTTCGGGTCGGGGGCCAAGAGACCCAGTACTTC

v_gene: TRBV29-1
abundance: -
d_gene: -
j_gene: TRBJ2-5
CDR3aa: CSVDKTEGTQYF
CDR3nt: TGCAGCGTTGATAAGACGGAGGGGACCCAGTACTTC

v_gene: TRBV20-1
abundance: -
d_gene: -
j_gene: TRBJ2-1
CDR3aa: CSATPFSDEQFF
CDR3nt: TGCAGTGCTACCCCTTTTAGTGATGAGCAGTTCTTC

v_gene: TRBV27
abundance: few
d_gene: -
j_gene: TRBJ1-1
CDR3aa: CASSLLEENTEAFF
CDR3nt: TGTGCCAGCAGCTTATTAGAGGAGAACACTGAAGCTTTCTTT

v_gene: TRBV14
abundance: -
d_gene: -
j_gene: TRBJ2-7
CDR3aa: CASSQAEGYEQYF
CDR3nt: TGTGCCAGCAGCCAAGCGGAGGGGTACGAGCAGTACTTC

v_gene: TRBV5-1
abundance: -
d_gene: -
j_gene: TRBJ2-5
CDR3aa: CASREGAQETQYF
CDR3nt: TGCGCCAGCAGGGAAGGTGCCCAAGAGACCCAGTACTTC

v_gene: TRBV29-1
abundance: few
d_gene: -
j_gene: TRBJ1-2
CDR3aa: CSVESYRAYGYTF
CDR3nt: TGCAGCGTTGAATCTTACAGGGCCTATGGCTACACCTTC

v_gene: TRBV5-1
abundance: -
d_gene: TRBD1
j_gene: TRBJ2-4
CDR3aa: CASSSTGGENIQYF
CDR3nt: TGTGCCAGCAGCTCGACAGGGGGCGAGAACATTCAGTACTTC

v_gene: TRBV20-1
abundance: -
d_gene: -
j_gene: TRBJ2-7
CDR3aa: CSAREARFQYF
CDR3nt: TGCAGTGCTAGAGAGGCCAGGTTTCAGTACTTC